The 2 T cell receptor beta chains presented below share a single source sample, sequenced in a study of T cell repertoires in cytomegalovirus infection. From the reads, TCRdb called clonotypes with MiXCR, one entry per CDR3 protein. The data contain around 120,000 distinct CDR3 sequences, roughly a quarter of them singletons. These receptors' targets are unknown. Sequencing was performed on PBMCs, sequenced either directly or after in vitro stimulation (not recorded which). Every receptor here comes from a human donor in good health (CMV status not recorded). Some clones in this sample may be carry-over from other donors' samples.

This clonotype was observed a handful of times. The chain is built from TRBV7-8 and TRBJ2-7, with 13 bases identical to TRBD2. The length of the CDR3 is 16 residues. Per germline, CDR1 SGHVS and CDR2 FQNEAQ. J gave up 1 base and V 5 bases, and 5 bases lay outside the gene matches. CDR3 sequence (DNA): TGTGCCAGCAGCACTCGGACTAGCGGGGGATCCTACGAGCAGTACGTC. Amino acid sequence: CASSTRTSGGSYEQYV.

This clonotype has only one observation. This chain joins TRBV2 and TRBJ2-7; no reliable D call. Germline V CDR1 and CDR2: SNHLY, FYNNEI. This CDR3 has 15 residues. V was cut by 3 bases and J by 0 bases, with 12 bases left in between. The CDR3 nucleotides are TGTGCCAGCAGTGACTTTGGTGGAAGCTCCTACGAGCAGTACTTC. This translates into CASSDFGGSSYEQYF.